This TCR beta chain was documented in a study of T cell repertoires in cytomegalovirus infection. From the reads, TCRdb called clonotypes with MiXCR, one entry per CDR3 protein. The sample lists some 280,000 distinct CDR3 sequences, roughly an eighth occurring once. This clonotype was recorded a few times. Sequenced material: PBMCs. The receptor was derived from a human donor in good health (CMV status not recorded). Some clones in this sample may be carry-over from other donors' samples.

The CDR3 reads CASSIWDRGNSPLHF. Here the CDR3 DNA reads TGTGCCAGCAGTATTTGGGACAGGGGGAATTCACCCCTCCACTTT. This chain links TRBV12-3 or TRBV12-4 with TRBJ1-6; 11 nucleotides match TRBD1. Trimming removed 5 bases from V and 7 bases from J; junction bases left unmatched: 4. The CDR3 contains 15 residues.